One and the same sample provided the 6 T cell receptor beta chains below, sequenced in a study of blood T cell repertoires in COVID-19. Profiled with immunoSEQ multiplex PCR; TCRdb holds only in-frame clones, not every one. The sample lists around 140,000 clones; roughly 89% were seen once. Source material: peripheral blood. The receptors here all came from a woman between 50 and 59 years old with active or convalescent COVID-19.

The V gene is TRBV30, the J gene TRBJ1-1, with D tentatively TRBD1 (6 bases). The CDR3 runs 11 residues. Trimming shortened V by 1 base and J by 13 bases, and 13 bases separated the two germline ends. Germline V CDR1 and CDR2: GTSNPN, SVGIG (reference sequence). CDR3 sequence (DNA): TGTGCCTGGAGTGACAGGGTGTGGCTTTTCTTT. This gives the protein CAWSDRVWLFF.

The rearrangement joins TRBV5-1 to TRBJ2-2; D is uncertain. Between the trimmed V and J ends, which lost 0 bases and 0 bases, there was a span of 6 bases. Germline V gives CDR1 SGHRS, CDR2 YFSETQ. This CDR3 is built from 15 residues. CDR3: CASSLEHTNTGELFF. The CDR3, as DNA: TGCGCCAGCAGCTTGGAACACACGAACACCGGGGAGCTGTTTTTT.

This sequence joins TRBV30 and TRBJ2-5; 9 bases align to TRBD2. The germline CDR1 and CDR2 sequences are GTSNPN and SVGIG (reference sequence). This CDR3 is 15 amino acids long. Trimming removed 5 bases from V and 3 bases from J; junction bases left unmatched: 10. CDR3 DNA: TGTGCCTGGTCCCCGGGCGGGGGGGCGAAAGAGACCCAGTACTTC. Translated: CAWSPGGGAKETQYF.

This rearrangement joins TRBV4-2 to TRBJ2-2, with 8 bases fitting TRBD1. V was pared by 1 base and J by 1 base, with 2 bases of the junction left unmatched. CDR3 length: 16 amino acids. CDR1 LGHNA and CDR2 YNFKEQ come from the germline V gene. CDR3 sequence: CASSQATGENTGELFF. DNA of the CDR3: TGTGCCAGCAGCCAAGCGACAGGGGAGAACACCGGGGAGCTGTTTTTT.

About this clone: The limits of the CDR3 on the DNA are not certain, so only TCRdb's listed CDR3 is given. The V call is TRBV6-6, the J call TRBJ1-1. Including both end residues, the CDR3 is 12 amino acids long. Germline V lookup: CDR1 MNHNY, CDR2 SVGAGI (reference sequence). CDR3 in amino acids: CASRQWGEGSFF.

The V call is TRBV28, the J call TRBJ2-7, with TRBD1 identical over 7 bases. V gave up 5 bases and J gave up 4 bases; unmatched junction bases: 5. The V gene's germline CDR1 is MDHEN and CDR2 SYDVKM. There are 13 residues in the CDR3. DNA of the CDR3: TGTGCCAGCAGTAGGGACAGACCTTACGAGCAGTACTTC. This sequence encodes CASSRDRPYEQYF.